This is a list of T cell receptor beta chains from one sample in a study of cytomegalovirus exposure and HLA in healthy donors. Using immunoSEQ multiplex PCR, the repertoire was profiled, and TCRdb retains in-frame clones only, with some absent. The sample carries roughly 170,000 clones, over 70% recorded once. Specimen: PBMCs. The receptor set was obtained from a man younger than 40 in good health and CMV-seropositive. Each CDR3 is given with its conserved first and last residue. D genes are given only for firm matches. The size field is filled for only some rows; it gives once, few, many or a size class.

D gene,clone size,V gene,J gene,CDR3 protein,CDR3 DNA
NA,NA,TRBV27,TRBJ2-3,CASSLAEPGLRLDTDTQYF,TGTGCCAGCAGTTTGGCGGAACCGGGACTCAGACTAGACACAGATACGCAGTATTTT
NA,NA,TRBV4-2,TRBJ1-4,CASSQEGVRRVEKLFF,TGTGCCAGCAGCCAAGAAGGTGTTCGGAGGGTTGAAAAACTGTTTTTT
NA,few,TRBV5-4,TRBJ1-1,CASSSGTRANTEAFF,TGTGCCAGCAGTTCCGGGACACGAGCGAACACTGAAGCTTTCTTT
NA,NA,TRBV6-5,TRBJ1-2,CASSYAEGSNYGYTF,TGTGCCAGCAGTTACGCGGAGGGCTCTAACTATGGCTACACCTTC
NA,once,TRBV18,TRBJ1-2,CASSLRDGYTF,TGTGCCAGCTCACTCCGAGATGGCTACACCTTC
TRBD1,NA,TRBV27,TRBJ1-2,CASSLTGGGSGYTF,TGTGCCAGCAGCTTGACAGGGGGCGGGTCTGGCTACACCTTC
NA,NA,TRBV7-2,TRBJ1-1,CASSARVNTEAFF,TGTGCCAGCAGCGCCCGGGTCAACACTGAAGCTTTCTTT
TRBD1,NA,TRBV27,TRBJ1-6,CASSFSTGTYNSPLHF,TGTGCCAGCAGTTTTTCGACAGGGACGTATAATTCACCCCTCCACTTT
NA,NA,TRBV7-2,TRBJ2-5,CASCALRGGETQYF,TGTGCCAGCTGTGCCCTTAGGGGGGGCGAGACCCAGTACTTC
NA,NA,TRBV4-2,TRBJ2-1,CASSQARDKYNEQFF,TGTGCCAGCAGCCAAGCCCGGGACAAATACAATGAGCAGTTCTTC
NA,NA,TRBV18,TRBJ1-1,CASSSKGDTEAFF,TGTGCCAGCTCAAGTAAGGGAGACACTGAAGCTTTCTTT
NA,NA,TRBV7-8,TRBJ1-5,CASSLRRVGGNQPQHF,TGTGCCAGCAGCTTACGTCGGGTCGGAGGAAATCAGCCCCAGCATTTT
NA,few,TRBV6-6,TRBJ1-6,CASSGPGQSSPLHF,TGTGCCAGCAGCGGACCGGGACAAAGCTCACCCCTCCACTTT
NA,NA,TRBV6-5,TRBJ2-4,CASTSGVAKNIQYF,TGTGCCAGCACCTCCGGGGTAGCCAAAAACATTCAGTACTTC
NA,once,TRBV7-9,TRBJ2-1,CASSLGTGLEGYNEQFF,TGTGCCAGCAGCTTAGGTACAGGGCTGGAAGGGTACAATGAGCAGTTCTTC
TRBD1,NA,TRBV15,TRBJ1-5,CATSRDRGNQPQHF,TGTGCCACCAGCAGGGACAGGGGCAATCAGCCCCAGCATTTT
TRBD2,NA,TRBV9,TRBJ2-7,CASSAGLAGSYEQYF,TGTGCCAGCAGCGCAGGACTAGCGGGGTCCTACGAGCAGTACTTC
NA,few,TRBV4-2,TRBJ1-1,CASSLVNSYTEAFF,TGTGCCAGCAGCTTGGTCAACAGTTACACTGAAGCTTTCTTT
NA,NA,TRBV28,TRBJ1-5,CASSWQISNQPQHF,TGTGCCAGCAGTTGGCAGATTAGCAATCAGCCCCAGCATTTT
NA,NA,TRBV28,TRBJ1-5,CASSLYRGLLPNQPQHF,TGTGCCAGCAGTTTATATCGAGGACTCCTTCCCAATCAGCCCCAGCATTTT
NA,NA,TRBV6-6,TRBJ2-1,CASSYPDQGGYNEQFF,TGTGCCAGCAGTTACCCCGACCAGGGTGGCTACAATGAGCAGTTCTTC
NA,NA,TRBV27,TRBJ1-5,CASSSQTTPAGAGNQPQHF,TGTGCCAGCAGTTCCCAAACAACACCCGCAGGGGCGGGTAATCAGCCCCAGCATTTT
NA,few,TRBV7-8,TRBJ2-2,CASSSFGKANTGELFF,TGTGCCAGCAGCTCCTTCGGGAAAGCGAACACCGGGGAGCTGTTTTTT